The 19 T cell receptor beta chains below come from one sample, sequenced in a study of blood T cell repertoires in COVID-19. The method was immunoSEQ multiplex PCR; TCRdb's version includes in-frame clones alone and lacks a portion of them. The table includes 500,000 to 600,000 clones, roughly nine tenths detected once. Sequencing was carried out using peripheral blood. These receptors were collected from a woman between 50 and 59 years old with COVID-19, enrolled during active disease.

This chain uses TRBV5-6 with TRBJ1-5; D is possibly TRBD1 (5 bases). From germline, CDR1 is SGHDT and CDR2 YYEEEE. The CDR3 loop spans 15 amino acids. V was cut by 1 base and J by 3 bases, with 11 bases left in between. DNA of the CDR3: TGTGCCAGCAGCTTGATAAGGGGTGACAATCAGCCCCAGCATTTT. It translates to CASSLIRGDNQPQHF.

The chain links TRBV14 to TRBJ1-1; 9 nucleotides line up with TRBD1. CDR1 and CDR2 from the germline V gene are SGHDN and FVKESK. This CDR3 contains 15 residues. V lost 6 bases and J lost 2; bases outside the gene matches: 7. This chain's CDR3 is CASRVGQGFNTEAFF. In nucleotides, the CDR3 is TGTGCCAGCAGGGTGGGACAGGGATTCAACACTGAAGCTTTCTTT.

The chain is built from TRBV25-1 and TRBJ1-5, with 11 bases lining up with TRBD1. Trimming removed 6 bases from V and 9 bases from J; junction bases left unmatched: 1. Germline V gene lookup returns CDR1 MGHDK and CDR2 SYGVNS. The CDR3 runs to 12 residues. CDR3 amino acids: CASRGTGGPQHF. The CDR3 bases are TGTGCCAGCAGAGGGACAGGGGGGCCCCAGCATTTT.

This clone was detected once. V gene TRBV5-1 combines with J gene TRBJ2-7, with TRBD1 matching 8 bases. Germline-derived CDR1 and CDR2 are SGHRS and YFSETQ. The V segment lost 1 base and the J segment 6 bases; nucleotides outside the gene matches: 0. The CDR3 is made up of 12 amino acids. The CDR3 DNA follows: TGCGCCAGCAGCTTGACAGGGGGCGAGCAGTACTTC. It codes for CASSLTGGEQYF.

This chain joins TRBV12-3 or TRBV12-4 and TRBJ2-7; D not certain. CDR3 length: 12 amino acids. V lost 3 bases and J 7 bases, leaving 10 bases between the germline ends. The CDR3 DNA sequence: TGTGCCAGCAGTTTCGGCCCTAGGGAGCAGTACTTC. This codes for CASSFGPREQYF.

The genes are TRBV7-2 and TRBJ2-3, with TRBD2 matching 7 bases. Germline V gives CDR1 SGHTA, CDR2 FQGNSA. Losses at the gene ends were 0 bases for V and 1 base for J; bases not matched to a gene: 1. The CDR3 is made up of 15 amino acids. The CDR3 loop is CASSLAGRGTDTQYF. The CDR3 DNA is TGTGCCAGCAGCTTAGCAGGGAGGGGCACAGATACGCAGTATTTT.

V and J are TRBV21-1 and TRBJ1-1. TRBV21-1 is marked as a pseudogene. This CDR3 has 16 amino acids. CDR3 in amino acids: CASSKGPGGGDTEAFF. The CDR3 coding sequence is TGTGCCAGCAGCAAAGGGCCTGGGGGAGGGGACACTGAAGCTTTCTTT.

Here the CDR3 DNA reads TGTGCCAGCAGTTTCGGGGTTTCCTACGAGCAGTACTTC. Translation: CASSFGVSYEQYF. The gene calls are TRBV12-3 or TRBV12-4 and TRBJ2-7; perhaps TRBD2 as D (5 bases). V was clipped by 3 bases and J by 1 base, with 7 bases between them. This CDR3 region has 13 residues.

J is TRBJ2-5 and V is TRBV6-5; possibly TRBD1 for D (6 bases). The CDR3 loop spans 13 amino acids. Trimming removed 6 bases from V and 2 bases from J, with 10 bases in between. Per the germline V gene, CDR1 is MNHEY and CDR2 is SVGAGI. Here the CDR3 reads CASRGGRQETQYF. The CDR3 DNA sequence: TGTGCCAGCAGAGGGGGAAGACAAGAGACCCAGTACTTC.

This sequence joins TRBV11-3 and TRBJ2-7, with D possibly being TRBD2 (5 bases). The CDR3 has 17 residues. Germline CDR1 is SGHNT and CDR2 is YENEEA. The V end was cut by 3 bases, the J end by 0 bases, with 18 bases between. The CDR3 DNA sequence: TGTGCCAGCAGCTTTTTCCGAGGGCAGTTCGGCTCCTACGAGCAGTACTTC. As protein: CASSFFRGQFGSYEQYF.

The rearrangement joins TRBV25-1 to TRBJ1-3; unclear D gene. This CDR3 comprises 11 residues. CDR1 is MGHDK and CDR2 is SYGVNS in the germline V gene. Between the trimmed V and J ends, which lost 8 bases and 8 bases, there was a span of 10 bases. CDR3 protein: CASEMGDTIYF. CDR3 nucleotides: TGTGCCAGCGAGATGGGAGACACCATATATTTT.

V is TRBV18 and J is TRBJ2-7; no clear D. The CDR3 totals 13 residues. The germline CDR1 and CDR2 sequences are KGHSH and LQKENI. The V end lost 0 bases, the J end lost 3 bases, and 6 bases lay between the germline ends. CDR3 DNA sequence: TGTGCCAGCTCACCACCTCCCGGCTACGAGCAGTACTTC. It yields the protein CASSPPPGYEQYF. The full variable domain, rest sourced from reference TRBV18 and TRBJ2-7, is NAGVMQNPRHLVRRRGQEARLRCSPMKGHSHVYWYRQLPEEGLKFMVYLQKENIIDESGMPKERFSAEFPKEGPSILRIQQVVRGDSAAYFCASSPPPGYEQYFGPGTRLTVT.

The chain joins TRBV3-1 (or the pseudogene TRBV3-2) to TRBJ1-4, with no clear D. In germline, CDR1 is LGHDT, CDR2 YNNKEL (reference sequence). Trimming shortened V by 4 bases and J by 8 bases, and 11 bases separated the two germline ends. The CDR3 runs to 13 residues. The CDR3 DNA is TGTGCCAGCAGCCCCCTTGGGCCCGAAAAACTGTTTTTT. Translation gives CASSPLGPEKLFF.

The chain combines TRBV2 with TRBJ1-1; the match to TRBD1 covers 10 bases. The germline V gene has CDR1 SNHLY and CDR2 FYNNEI. The CDR3 length is 11 residues. J lost 11 bases, V lost 4 bases, and 1 base had no gene match. The CDR3 reads CASSGDRGAFF. Written as DNA, the CDR3 is TGTGCCAGCAGTGGGGACAGGGGTGCTTTCTTT.

The CDR3 sequence: CASSLQITGELFF. CDR3 nucleotide sequence: TGTGCCAGCAGTCTCCAGATCACCGGGGAGCTGTTTTTT. The rearrangement uses TRBV27 and TRBJ2-2, with D hard to call. Between the trimmed V and J ends, which lost 5 bases and 4 bases, there was a span of 8 bases. Germline V gene lookup returns CDR1 MNHEY and CDR2 SMNVEV (reference sequence). This CDR3 is 13 amino acids long.

The chain links TRBV28 to TRBJ1-1; a possible D gene is TRBD1 (6 bases). Trimming stripped 4 bases from V and 2 bases from J, with 11 bases between. This CDR3 is built from 14 residues. The germline V gene has CDR1 MDHEN and CDR2 SYDVKM. CDR3 in amino acids: CASSWTEPNTEAFF. The DNA for the CDR3 is TGTGCCAGCAGTTGGACAGAGCCTAACACTGAAGCTTTCTTT.

The J gene is TRBJ1-3, the V gene TRBV2, with TRBD1 as a possible D gene (6 bases). With 3 bases removed from V and 0 bases from J, the gap between germline ends came to 12 bases. The CDR3 covers 16 residues. In germline, CDR1 is SNHLY, CDR2 FYNNEI. The CDR3 region is CASSEDSRNSGNTIYF. CDR3 coding DNA: TGTGCCAGCAGTGAGGACAGCAGAAACTCTGGAAACACCATATATTTT.

V gene TRBV29-1 combines with J gene TRBJ1-1; tentative D call: TRBD1 (5 bases). V was shortened by 2 bases and J by 1 base, with 8 bases between the two germline ends. Germline CDR1 SQVTM, CDR2 ANQGSEA. The CDR3 extends over 13 amino acids. The CDR3 sequence is CSVELQGNTEAFF. DNA for the CDR3: TGCAGCGTTGAATTGCAGGGGAACACTGAAGCTTTCTTT.

This rearrangement joins TRBV18 to TRBJ2-1; weak D call: TRBD2 (7 bases). Germline CDR1 reads KGHSH; CDR2 reads LQKENI. The CDR3 sequence is 14 residues long. V lost 8 bases, J lost 7 bases, and 18 bases lay in between. CDR3 loop: CASTRGAGANEQFF. The CDR3 DNA reads TGTGCCAGCACCCGCGGTGCGGGGGCGAATGAGCAGTTCTTC.